The text below deals with one T cell receptor beta chain. Sequencing was performed with immunoSEQ multiplex PCR; in TCRdb, only in-frame clones are kept and a portion is missing. This sample carries 150,000 or so clones, around 80% of them seen once, and the ten largest clones take roughly 12%. This record comes from a study of blood T cell repertoires in COVID-19. Study information: In each case, the material was cDNA or gDNA derived from T cells, B-cell-depleted T cells, or PBMCs.

Participant age was about 18 to 89 years, and participants resided in 20 to 30 US areas. Clinical history as reported by participants underpinned cohort assignment. Germline V lookup: CDR1 ENHRY, CDR2 SYGVKD. V was clipped by 1 base and J by 5 bases; unmatched bases: 2. There are 15 residues in the CDR3. This receptor was identified in a man aged 50-59 years who had recovered from COVID-19. Sequenced sample: PBMCs or T cells enriched from blood (not recorded which). The V gene is TRBV10-3, the J gene TRBJ2-2; 9 nucleotides agree with TRBD1. The CDR3 loop is CAISELGQGTGELFF. Here the CDR3 DNA reads TGTGCCATCAGTGAGTTGGGACAGGGAACCGGGGAGCTGTTTTTT.